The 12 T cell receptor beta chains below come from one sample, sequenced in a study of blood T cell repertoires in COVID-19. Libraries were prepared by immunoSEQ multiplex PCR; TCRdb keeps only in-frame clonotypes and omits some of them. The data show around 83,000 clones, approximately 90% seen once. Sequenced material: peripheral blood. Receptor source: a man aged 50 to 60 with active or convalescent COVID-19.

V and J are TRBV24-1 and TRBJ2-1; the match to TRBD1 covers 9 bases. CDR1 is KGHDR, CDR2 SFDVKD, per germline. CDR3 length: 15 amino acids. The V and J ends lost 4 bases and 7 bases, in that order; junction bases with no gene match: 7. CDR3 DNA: TGTGCCACCAGTGACCCCGGGACAGGGTGGAATGAGCAGTTCTTC. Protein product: CATSDPGTGWNEQFF.

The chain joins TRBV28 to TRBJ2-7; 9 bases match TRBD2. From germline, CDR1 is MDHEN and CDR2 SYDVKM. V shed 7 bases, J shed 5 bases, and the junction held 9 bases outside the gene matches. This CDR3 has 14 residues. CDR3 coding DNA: TGTGCCAGCACCCTTAGCGGGAGACAGAACGAGCAGTACTTC. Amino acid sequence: CASTLSGRQNEQYF.

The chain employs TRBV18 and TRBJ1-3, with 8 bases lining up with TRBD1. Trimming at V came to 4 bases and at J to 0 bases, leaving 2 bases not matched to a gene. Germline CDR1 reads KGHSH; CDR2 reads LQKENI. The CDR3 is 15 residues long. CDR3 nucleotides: TGTGCCAGCTCACGGGACAGGAGCTCTGGAAACACCATATATTTT. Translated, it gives CASSRDRSSGNTIYF.

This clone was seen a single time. CDR3 region: CASSYRDRLYYGYTF. CDR3 in DNA: TGTGCCAGCAGCTACCGGGACAGGCTCTACTATGGCTACACCTTC. The chain recombines TRBV13 with TRBJ1-2; 8 nucleotides match TRBD1. There are 15 residues in the CDR3. The J segment lost 3 bases and the V segment lost 4 bases, leaving 7 bases of the junction unmatched. Germline CDR1 and CDR2: PRHDT and FYEKMQ (reference sequence).

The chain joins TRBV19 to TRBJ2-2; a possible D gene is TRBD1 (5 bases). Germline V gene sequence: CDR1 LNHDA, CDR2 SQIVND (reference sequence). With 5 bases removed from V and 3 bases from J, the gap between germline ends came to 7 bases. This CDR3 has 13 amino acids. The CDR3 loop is CASSRRDTGELFF. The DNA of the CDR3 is TGTGCCAGTAGTCGCAGGGACACCGGGGAGCTGTTTTTT.

The CDR3 loop reads CASSPQGGEPQHF. Here the CDR3 DNA reads TGTGCCAGCAGCCCACAGGGGGGTGAGCCCCAGCATTTT. The rearrangement joins TRBV6-5 to TRBJ1-5, with 8 bases aligning to TRBD1. Germline V gene sequence: CDR1 MNHEY, CDR2 SVGAGI. The J segment lost 8 bases and the V segment lost 6 bases, leaving 6 bases of the junction unmatched. This CDR3 region has 13 residues.

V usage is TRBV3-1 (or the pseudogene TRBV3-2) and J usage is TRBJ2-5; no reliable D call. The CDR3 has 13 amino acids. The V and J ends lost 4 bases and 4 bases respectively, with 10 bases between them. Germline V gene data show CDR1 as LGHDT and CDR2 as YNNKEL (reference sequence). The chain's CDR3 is CASSLAVPETQYF. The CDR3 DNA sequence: TGTGCCAGCAGCCTGGCGGTGCCAGAGACCCAGTACTTC.

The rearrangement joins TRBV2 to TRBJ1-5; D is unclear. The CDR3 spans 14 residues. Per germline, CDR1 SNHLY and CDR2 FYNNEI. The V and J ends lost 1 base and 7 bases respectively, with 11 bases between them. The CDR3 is CASSEVSFRQPQHF. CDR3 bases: TGTGCCAGCAGTGAAGTTTCGTTCAGGCAGCCCCAGCATTTT.

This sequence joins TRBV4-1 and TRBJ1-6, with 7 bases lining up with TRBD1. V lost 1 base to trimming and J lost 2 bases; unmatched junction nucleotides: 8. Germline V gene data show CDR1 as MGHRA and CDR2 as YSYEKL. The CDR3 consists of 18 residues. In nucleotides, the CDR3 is TGCGCCAGCAGCCAAGGTCCTCAGGGGGAGACCTATAATTCACCCCTCCACTTT. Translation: CASSQGPQGETYNSPLHF.

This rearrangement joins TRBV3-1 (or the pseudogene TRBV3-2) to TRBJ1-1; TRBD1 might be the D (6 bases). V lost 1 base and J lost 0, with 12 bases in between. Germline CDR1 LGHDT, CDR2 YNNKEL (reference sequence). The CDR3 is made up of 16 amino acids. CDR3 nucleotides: TGTGCCAGCAGCCAAGCTACAGGGAACATGAACACTGAAGCTTTCTTT. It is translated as CASSQATGNMNTEAFF.

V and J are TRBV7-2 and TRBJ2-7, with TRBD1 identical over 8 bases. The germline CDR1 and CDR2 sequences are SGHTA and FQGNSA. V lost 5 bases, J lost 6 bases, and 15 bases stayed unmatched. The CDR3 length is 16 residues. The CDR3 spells CASSPRQGSWDLEQYF. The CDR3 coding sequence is TGTGCCAGCAGCCCGAGACAGGGGTCGTGGGATCTCGAGCAGTACTTC.

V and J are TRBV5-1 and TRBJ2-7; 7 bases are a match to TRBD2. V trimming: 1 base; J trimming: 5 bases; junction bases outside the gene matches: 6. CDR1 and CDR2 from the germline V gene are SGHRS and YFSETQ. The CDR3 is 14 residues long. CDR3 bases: TGCGCCAGCAGCTTGACCGGGAGGAATCACGAGCAGTACTTC. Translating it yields CASSLTGRNHEQYF.